This T cell receptor beta chain emerged from a study of glioma-infiltrating T cells. This clonotype was observed at least ten times. The iRepertoire nested amplicon-rescue multiplex PCR amplified TCR alpha and beta CDR3s from RNA. Input was roughly 100-450 ng of tissue mRNA or PBMC total RNA. Each CDR3 protein gets one entry after TCRdb re-called the multiplex PCR reads with MiXCR. The sample includes fewer than 250,000 distinct CDR3 sequences, roughly a third of them seen just once. In germline, CDR1 is MNHNY, CDR2 SVGAGI (reference sequence). V was clipped by 2 bases and J by 5 bases, with 4 bases between them. The CDR3 has 12 amino acids.

The receptor's source is a human donor with low-grade glioma or glioblastoma, undergoing nonglioma brain surgery, or in good health (not recorded which). The rearrangement joins TRBV6-6 to TRBJ1-5; no firm D call. The sample consisted of glioma tissue, nonneoplastic brain tissue, or PBMCs (not recorded which). Here the CDR3 DNA reads TGTGCCAGCAGTTACCGGGATCAGCCCCAGCATTTT. It codes for CASSYRDQPQHF.